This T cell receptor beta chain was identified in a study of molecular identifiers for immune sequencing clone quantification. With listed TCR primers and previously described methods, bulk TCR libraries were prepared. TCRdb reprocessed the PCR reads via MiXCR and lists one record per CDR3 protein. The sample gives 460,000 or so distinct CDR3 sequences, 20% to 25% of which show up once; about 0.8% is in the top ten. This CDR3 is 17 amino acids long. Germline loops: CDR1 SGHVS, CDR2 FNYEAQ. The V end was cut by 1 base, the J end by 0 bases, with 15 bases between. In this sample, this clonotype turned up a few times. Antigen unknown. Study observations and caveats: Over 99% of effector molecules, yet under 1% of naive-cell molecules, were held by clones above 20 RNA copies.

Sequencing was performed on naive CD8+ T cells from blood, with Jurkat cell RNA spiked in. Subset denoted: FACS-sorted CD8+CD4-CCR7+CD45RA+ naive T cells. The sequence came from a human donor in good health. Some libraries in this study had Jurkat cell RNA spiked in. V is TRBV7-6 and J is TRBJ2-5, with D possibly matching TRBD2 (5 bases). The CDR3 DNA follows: TGTGCCAGCAGCTTAGAAGCGGCACCAACATACCAAGAGACCCAGTACTTC. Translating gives CASSLEAAPTYQETQYF.